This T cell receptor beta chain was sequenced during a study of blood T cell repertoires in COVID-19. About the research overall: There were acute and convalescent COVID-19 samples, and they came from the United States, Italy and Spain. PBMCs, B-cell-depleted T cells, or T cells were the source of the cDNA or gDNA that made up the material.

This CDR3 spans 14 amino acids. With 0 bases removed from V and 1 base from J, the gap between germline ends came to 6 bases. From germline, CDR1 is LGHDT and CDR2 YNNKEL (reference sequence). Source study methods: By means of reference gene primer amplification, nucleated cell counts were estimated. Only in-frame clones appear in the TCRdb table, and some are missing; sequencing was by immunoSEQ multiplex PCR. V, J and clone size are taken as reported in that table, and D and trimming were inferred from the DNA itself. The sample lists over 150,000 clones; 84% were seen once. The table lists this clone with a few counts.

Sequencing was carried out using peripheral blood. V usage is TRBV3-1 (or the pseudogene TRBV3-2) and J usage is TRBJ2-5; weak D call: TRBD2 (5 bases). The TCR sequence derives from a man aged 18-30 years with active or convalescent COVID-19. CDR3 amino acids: CASSQDLAQETQYF. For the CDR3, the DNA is TGTGCCAGCAGCCAAGATCTAGCCCAAGAGACCCAGTACTTC.